The T cell receptor beta chain under discussion was sequenced for a study of shared clonotypes between healthy human individuals. Findings of the study overall: Among several donors, roughly 5% of naive CD4 clonotypes were found in common.

Worth noting for this clone: Its antigen is undetermined.

V lost 0 bases, J lost 7 bases, and 15 bases lay in between. CDR1 LNHNV and CDR2 YYDKDF come from the germline V gene (reference sequence). The CDR3 sequence is 16 residues long. Only in-frame clones appear in the TCRdb table, and some are missing; sequencing was by immunoSEQ multiplex PCR. The sample consists of more than 2 million clones, under 97% of them appearing once. This TCR was recovered from a man aged 18 to 29 in good health. Sample: naive CD4+ T cells sorted from blood. Subset here: CD45RA+ positively selected. This chain links TRBV15 with TRBJ2-2, with unresolved D. For the CDR3, the DNA is TGTGCCACCAGCAGAGATGTTAGCCACCTCGGCGGGGAGCTGTTTTTT. Translated, it gives CATSRDVSHLGGELFF.